This passage covers 11 T cell receptor beta chains from one sample sequenced in a study of OX40 agonist ivuxolimab in advanced cancers. Only in-frame clones appear in the TCRdb table, and some are missing; sequencing was by immunoSEQ multiplex PCR. The table has approximately 26,000 clones, less than 90% seen once. Sequencing used CD4+ or CD8+ T cells sorted from blood, obtained in a trial of the OX40 agonist ivuxolimab. The source of these receptors is an adult with an advanced solid tumor such as melanoma, head and neck, liver or kidney cancer.

This clone was observed a handful of times. At one end the junction does not follow the germline gene, possibly because of a read error. The rearrangement links TRBV6-6 to TRBJ2-5; D is undetermined. The CDR3 has 14 residues. Per germline, CDR1 MNHNY and CDR2 SVGAGI (reference sequence). CDR3 amino acids: CASSLTQLGEAQYF. The CDR3 DNA is TGTGCCAGCAGTCTGACTCAGCTAGGAGAGGCCCAGTACTTC.

This chain connects TRBV27 to TRBJ2-4, with D unclear. CDR1 and CDR2 from the germline V gene are MNHEY and SMNVEV (reference sequence). The CDR3 spans 15 residues. Trimming took off 5 bases at V and 3 bases at J, with 14 bases between the two ends. This CDR3 is CASSPMGLGKNIQYF. CDR3 coding DNA: TGTGCCAGCAGTCCGATGGGGTTGGGCAAAAACATTCAGTACTTC.

This chain joins TRBV7-9 and TRBJ2-1, with TRBD1 matching 9 bases. This CDR3 region has 16 residues. Germline V gene sequence: CDR1 SEHNR, CDR2 FQNEAQ (reference sequence). Unmatched junction bases numbered 8, after V lost 5 bases and J lost 3 bases. DNA for the CDR3: TGTGCCAGCAGCAGGGGGGGACAGGGCATCTACAATGAGCAGTTCTTC. Translating it yields CASSRGGQGIYNEQFF.

CDR3 residues: CASSPGTSAISYNEQFF. The CDR3, as DNA: TGCGCCAGCAGCCCTGGTACTAGCGCAATTTCCTACAATGAGCAGTTCTTC. The V and J genes are TRBV4-1 and TRBJ2-1; TRBD2 matches 7 bases. J lost 1 base, V lost 4 bases, and 10 bases had no gene match. The CDR3 sequence is 17 residues long. CDR1 and CDR2 (germline): MGHRA, YSYEKL.

This clone was counted only a few times. CDR3 nucleotides: TGTGCCAGCAGCTCACGGGACGCCTACGAGCAGTACTTC. Protein product: CASSSRDAYEQYF. The V gene is TRBV11-2, the J gene TRBJ2-7; D assignment may be TRBD1 or TRBD2 (5 bases each). The ends were cut back, 4 bases at V and 2 bases at J, with 9 bases in the middle. Germline assignment: CDR1 SGHAT and CDR2 FQNNGV. The CDR3 runs to 13 residues. The variable domain in full, with the rest retrieved from reference TRBV11-2 and TRBJ2-7, is EAGVAQSPRYKIIEKRQSVAFWCNPISGHATLYWYQQILGQGPKLLIQFQNNGVVDDSQLPKDRFSAERLKGVDSTLKIQPAKLEDSAVYLCASSSRDAYEQYFGPGTRLTVT.

The chain employs TRBV2 and TRBJ2-3; D is unresolved. This CDR3 spans 13 amino acids. The germline V gene encodes CDR1 SNHLY and CDR2 FYNNEI. V gave up 6 bases and J gave up 5 bases, with 12 bases separating them. CDR3 protein: CASSLGGEDTQYF. The CDR3 DNA reads TGTGCCAGCAGCTTAGGTGGGGAAGATACGCAGTATTTT.

The chain has TRBV9 and TRBJ2-1; D perhaps matches TRBD2 (5 bases). The CDR3 is 15 residues long. From germline, CDR1 is SGDLS and CDR2 YYNGEE. The V end was cut by 0 bases, the J end by 8 bases, with 15 bases between. The CDR3 loop is CASSVAGGPWDEQFF. As DNA, the CDR3 is TGTGCCAGCAGCGTAGCCGGCGGGCCTTGGGATGAGCAGTTCTTC.

This clone was observed a single time. DNA of the CDR3: TGTGCCAGCAGCTTATCGCCCCGGACAGGGGACCAAGAGACCCAGTACTTC. Its protein is CASSLSPRTGDQETQYF. The chain recombines TRBV7-6 with TRBJ2-5; 9 bases agree with TRBD1. Germline V lookup: CDR1 SGHVS, CDR2 FNYEAQ. This CDR3 contains 17 residues. Unmatched junction bases numbered 7, after V lost 2 bases and J lost 0 bases.

The CDR3 DNA is TGTGCCAGCAGCTACTACCCCGGGGAGCTGTTTTTT. Its protein is CASSYYPGELFF. The chain is built from TRBV9 and TRBJ2-2; no reliable D call. V lost 4 bases and J lost 6, with 7 bases in between. The CDR3 runs to 12 residues. CDR1 SGDLS and CDR2 YYNGEE come from the germline V gene.

V usage is TRBV9 and J usage is TRBJ2-5, with 7 bases identical to TRBD2. Germline loops: CDR1 SGDLS, CDR2 YYNGEE. The CDR3 is made up of 20 amino acids. V shed 1 base and J 3 bases; nucleotides not matched to a gene: 21. The chain's CDR3 is CASSVLPTKLGGGSEETQYF. DNA for the CDR3: TGTGCCAGCAGCGTACTTCCTACAAAGCTCGGGGGAGGGTCCGAAGAGACCCAGTACTTC.

CDR3 in DNA: TGTGCCAGCAGCCCCGGTGCTAGCGGGAGAGGAGAGACCCAGTACTTC. It specifies CASSPGASGRGETQYF. V and J are TRBV7-9 and TRBJ2-5; TRBD2 aligns across 10 bases. This CDR3 is built from 16 residues. Trimming cost V 5 bases and J 4 bases; bases outside gene matches: 10. The germline V gene encodes CDR1 SEHNR and CDR2 FQNEAQ (reference sequence). Supplemented by reference TRBV7-9 and TRBJ2-5, the full variable domain reads DTGVSQNPRHKITKRGQNVTFRCDPISEHNRLYWYRQTLGQGPEFLTYFQNEAQLEKSRLLSDRFSAERPKGSFSTLEIQRTEQGDSAMYLCASSPGASGRGETQYFGPGTRLLVL.